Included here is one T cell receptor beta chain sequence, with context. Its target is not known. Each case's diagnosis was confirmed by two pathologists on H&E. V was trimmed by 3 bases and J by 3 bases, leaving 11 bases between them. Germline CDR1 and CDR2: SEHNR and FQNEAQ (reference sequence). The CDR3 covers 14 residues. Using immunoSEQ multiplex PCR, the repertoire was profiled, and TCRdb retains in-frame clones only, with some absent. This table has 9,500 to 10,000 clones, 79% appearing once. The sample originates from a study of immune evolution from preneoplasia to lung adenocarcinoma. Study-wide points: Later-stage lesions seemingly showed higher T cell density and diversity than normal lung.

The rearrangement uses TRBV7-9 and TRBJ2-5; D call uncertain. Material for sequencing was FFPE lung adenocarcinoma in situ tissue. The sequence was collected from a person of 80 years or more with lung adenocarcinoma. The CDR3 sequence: CASSFGLNEETQYF. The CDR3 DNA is TGTGCCAGCAGCTTCGGGCTAAATGAAGAGACCCAGTACTTC.